The present TCR beta chain was sequenced within a study of identifying expanded T cells in peripheral blood (dated by TCRdb to about 2019). Broadly, across the study: Technical replicates were generated by sequencing separate aliquots of the same genomic DNA pool, with four replicates compared pairwise.

The immunoSEQ Assay, which uses bias-controlled multiplex PCR amplification of genomic DNA, was used to profile TCRbeta CDR3 regions. The authors processed their data as follows. To quantify the absolute abundance of each unique TCRbeta CDR3 region, the sequences were collapsed and filtered. Differential abundance was assessed using a binomial (Fisher-equivalent) model and a beta-binomial model in which time-dependent variance fitted from healthy donors was added. Any clone with fewer than 5 combined templates was excluded, and a clone was called differentially abundant if its Benjamini-Hochberg FDR was below 0.01. Using the form v = (b*log(k)+a)^2, the beta-binomial variance was modeled as a function of the total template count across the two samples. As stored in TCRdb, this immuneACCESS dataset retains in-frame rearrangements with V and J assigned. A fraction of the clones does not appear; measured against another copy, unresolved V genes explain less than half of the discrepancy, and the remainder lacks a known reason. For V, J and clone size, that table is used; D and trimming come from the DNA. This sample lists approximately 90,000 clones; around nine tenths were detected once. The ten largest make up approximately 4% of the sample.

During the collection period, no infections or other immune events were recorded for the healthy donors. Time-dependent variance in a beta-binomial model of T-cell clone differential abundance was calibrated using healthy-donor blood repertoires as a training cohort. The training cohort comprised approximately ten healthy donors, 3 female and 7 male. An age range of roughly 25 to 65 years, with an average of about 45 years, was recorded for the donors. Whole blood was collected from each healthy donor at three time points spaced two to three weeks apart and obtained from a commercial supplier. For immunosequencing, genomic DNA was extracted from whole blood that had not been sorted. Study-level results and caveats: Variance in clone template counts between approximately two-week samples significantly increased with total template count across all healthy donors. Both the number of clones called differentially abundant and the false-positive rate were significantly reduced by the beta-binomial model across all healthy-donor time intervals. Approximately 1.2 differentially abundant clones were flagged by the binomial model between technical replicates, whereas about 16.4 and 19 were flagged over around two weeks and four weeks, respectively. The authors expected that biological variance in healthy repertoires might rise further over much longer intervals, such as months to years.

Worth noting for this clone: The specificity of this receptor is unknown. The input lacks base qualities; no much larger clone sits a single base away.

V lost 6 bases and J lost 3 bases; the stretch between them is 11 bases long. Based on the germline V gene, the CDR1 and CDR2 sequences are SNHLY and FYNNEI. The CDR3 contains 13 residues, cysteine and phenylalanine counted. CDR3 DNA only is kept here, 39 bases in frame from base 1. Sequencing input: blood. This TCR derives from a person between 18 and 70 years old in good health. Recombination connected TRBV2 to TRBJ1-1; TRBD1 is a possible D gene, resting on 6 matching bases. The CDR3 reads CASRTTGYTEAFF. The nucleotide sequence reads as follows: TGTGCCAGCAGAACCACAGGGTACACTGAAGCTTTCTTT.